The 13 T cell receptor beta chains listed next were all sequenced from one sample in a study of vaccination effects on CD4 cells after COVID-19. For these TCRs, the target antigens are not known. TCRdb keeps only in-frame clones here, not all; method: immunoSEQ multiplex PCR. This sample yields 55,000 to 75,000 clones, of which roughly three quarters are seen a single time; 2.8% belongs to the top ten. Antigen-specific CD4+ T cells were first expanded with viral peptide pools by the ViraFEST assay and only then sequenced. Cells that had been cultured for 10 days were the source of isolated CD4+ T cells. Each vaccine recipient was nucleocapsid antibody negative and had no prior SARS-CoV-2 infection. This specimen consisted of CD4+ T cells from PBMCs cultured with HCoV-NL63 spike peptides, obtained before COVID-19 vaccination. These receptors were taken from a human donor who received a COVID-19 vaccine.

This clone was observed a few times. The chain uses TRBV7-8 and TRBJ2-1, with 7 bases that match TRBD2. After removal of 6 bases from V and 7 bases from J, the junction contained 6 bases not matched to a gene. The V gene's germline CDR1 is SGHVS and CDR2 FQNEAQ. This CDR3 is built from 13 residues. CDR3 amino acids: CASRHPAGNEQFF. CDR3 DNA sequence: TGTGCCAGCAGACATCCAGCGGGGAATGAGCAGTTCTTC.

The CDR3: CASTGDRASGPQHF. The CDR3 DNA sequence: TGTGCCAGCACCGGGGACAGGGCCTCCGGGCCCCAGCATTTT. The rearrangement uses TRBV3-1 (or the pseudogene TRBV3-2) and TRBJ1-5; 9 positions match TRBD1. The trim removed 7 bases at V and 9 bases at J, leaving 10 bases unmatched. Germline-derived CDR1 and CDR2 are LGHDT and YNNKEL (reference sequence). The CDR3 runs 14 residues.

The chain carries TRBV4-1 and TRBJ2-5, with D hard to call. This CDR3 is built from 13 residues. V was clipped by 4 bases and J by 8 bases, with 14 bases between them. The germline V gene has CDR1 MGHRA and CDR2 YSYEKL. The CDR3 reads CASSPPDGSTQYF. CDR3 DNA: TGCGCCAGCAGCCCCCCAGACGGCAGCACCCAGTACTTC.

The CDR3 region is CASSVGARNTDTQYF. CDR3 sequence (DNA): TGTGCCAGCAGCGTAGGCGCTCGAAACACAGATACGCAGTATTTT. The chain employs TRBV9 and TRBJ2-3; D ambiguous. The germline V gene encodes CDR1 SGDLS and CDR2 YYNGEE. Trimming took 0 bases from V and 2 from J, leaving 10 bases between them. The CDR3 totals 15 residues.

The rearrangement joins TRBV7-8 to TRBJ1-1; 8 positions match TRBD1. With V trimmed by 6 bases and J by 7 bases, 4 bases remained unmatched. The CDR3 is made up of 12 amino acids. Germline V lookup: CDR1 SGHVS, CDR2 FQNEAQ. The CDR3 protein is CASRRQGIEAFF. In nucleotides, the CDR3 is TGTGCCAGCAGACGACAGGGGATTGAAGCTTTCTTT.

This clone showed up just a few times. The chain is built from TRBV7-2 and TRBJ1-5, with 7 nucleotides matching TRBD1. V shed 0 bases and J 3 bases; nucleotides not matched to a gene: 5. The CDR3 covers 16 residues. Germline assignment: CDR1 SGHTA and CDR2 FQGNSA. The CDR3 sequence is CASSLASTGNNQPQHF. The CDR3 coding sequence is TGTGCCAGCAGCTTAGCGTCGACAGGGAACAATCAGCCCCAGCATTTT. Using reference TRBV7-2 and TRBJ1-5 for the parts outside the CDR3, the full variable domain is GAGVSQSPSNKVTEKGKDVELRCDPISGHTALYWYRQSLGQGLEFLIYFQGNSAPDKSGLPSDRFSAERTGGSVSTLTIQRTQQEDSAVYLCASSLASTGNNQPQHFGDGTRLSIL.

The chain carries TRBV7-9 and TRBJ2-3; TRBD1 matches 7 bases. The CDR3 contains 15 residues. J gave up 2 bases and V 4 bases, and 6 bases lay outside the gene matches. CDR1 is SEHNR and CDR2 is FQNEAQ in the germline V gene (reference sequence). The chain's CDR3 is CASSYRDRVTDTQYF. The CDR3 DNA follows: TGTGCCAGCAGCTACCGGGACAGAGTCACAGATACGCAGTATTTT.

This clone was detected only once. The chain recombines TRBV20-1 with TRBJ1-5; 7 bases agree with TRBD1. This CDR3 is 16 amino acids long. Looked up from germline, CDR1 is DFQATT and CDR2 is SNEGSKA (reference sequence). J lost 2 bases, V lost 3 bases, and 10 bases had no gene match. CDR3 bases: TGCAGTGCTAGTCTTGCGGACAGGCTGCGCAATCAGCCCCAGCATTTT. It yields the protein CSASLADRLRNQPQHF.

In the case of this clone: Mismatch with germline at one junction end may stem from a read error. This sequence joins TRBV3-1 (or the pseudogene TRBV3-2) and TRBJ1-3; unclear D gene. From germline, CDR1 is LGHDT and CDR2 YNNKEL (reference sequence). CDR3 length equals 13 residues. The CDR3 nucleotides read TGTGCCAGCAGCCGTCTATCTGAAAACACCATATATTTT. Its protein product is CASSRLSENTIYF.

CDR3 region: CASSVSGTMNTEAFF. The CDR3 bases are TGTGCCAGCAGTGTTTCCGGGACAATGAACACTGAAGCTTTCTTT. This rearrangement joins TRBV28 to TRBJ1-1; weak D call: TRBD1 (6 bases). V lost 5 bases and J lost 0, with 13 bases in between. CDR1 MDHEN and CDR2 SYDVKM come from the germline V gene. CDR3 length: 15 residues.

The chain recombines TRBV7-8 with TRBJ2-1, with 10 bases fitting TRBD2. V gave up 1 base and J gave up 7 bases; unmatched junction bases: 1. This CDR3 contains 14 residues. Germline V gene data show CDR1 as SGHVS and CDR2 as FQNEAQ. The CDR3 nucleotides read TGTGCCAGCAGCTTAGGGACTAGCGGTAATGAGCAGTTCTTC. The encoded protein is CASSLGTSGNEQFF.

V is TRBV24-1 and J is TRBJ1-2; 8 bases match TRBD1. The V gene's germline CDR1 is KGHDR and CDR2 SFDVKD. The CDR3 is 15 residues long. Unmatched junction bases numbered 8, after V lost 1 base and J lost 8 bases. CDR3 nucleotide sequence: TGTGCCACCAGTGATTTTACAGGGGGGTCGGACGGCTACACCTTC. It codes for CATSDFTGGSDGYTF.

This clone was observed many times. The rearrangement joins TRBV18 to TRBJ2-3, with 7 positions matching TRBD2. This CDR3 is built from 16 residues. The V gene end was trimmed by 5 bases and the J gene end by 1 base; junction bases not matched to a gene: 9. Germline CDR1 and CDR2: KGHSH and LQKENI. The CDR3: CASSKMTSSRTDTQYF. The CDR3 nucleotides read TGTGCCAGCTCAAAGATGACTAGCTCTCGCACAGATACGCAGTATTTT.